Described below is a single T cell receptor beta chain sequence and its context. This sample stems from a study of blood T cell repertoires in COVID-19. Study-wide context: The United States, Italy and Spain were the sources of the acute and convalescent COVID-19 samples.

Produced via immunoSEQ multiplex PCR; TCRdb's table is partial and in-frame only. Among about 400,000 clones listed, around 87% were seen once. Participants reported their clinical history, and cohort assignment relied on those reports. Either two negative PCRs, clearance, or symptom resolution qualified Cohort 3 donors as recovered. The sequence was obtained from a woman aged 50 to 60 who had recovered from COVID-19. The specimen sequenced was PBMCs or T cells enriched from blood (not recorded which).

CDR3: CASSEPGNYGYTF. DNA for the CDR3: TGTGCCAGCAGTGAACCGGGAAACTATGGCTACACCTTC. V gene TRBV6-1 combines with J gene TRBJ1-2, with no clear D. The CDR3 has 13 residues. From germline, CDR1 is MNHNS and CDR2 SASEGT. Trimming took 2 bases from V and 2 from J, leaving 6 bases between them.